These 9 T cell receptor beta chains were all obtained from the same sample, sequenced in a study of beta chain features in type 1 diabetes. The authors reverse transcribed all of the isolated RNA, so sequencing captured expressed TCRB transcripts. The repertoire was sequenced with immunoSEQ multiplex PCR; TCRdb's copy has only in-frame clones and lacks some. This table has about 340,000 clones, less than 10% appearing once. Sequenced: central memory CD4+ T cells from blood. Receptor source: a woman aged 18-29 years in good health.

This clone was seen a handful of times. The CDR3 sequence: CASSQQTGVLSYGYTF. The CDR3 DNA sequence: TGCGCCAGCAGCCAGCAAACGGGAGTCCTGTCCTATGGCTACACCTTC. The chain carries TRBV4-3 and TRBJ1-2, with D uncertain. The V gene lost 3 bases and the J gene lost 4 bases, with 18 bases spanning the gap. CDR1 is LGHNA, CDR2 YSLEER, per germline. The CDR3 contains 16 residues.

In its sample, this clone was seen a few times. V and J are TRBV6-1 and TRBJ2-1; 10 nucleotides line up with TRBD2. J gave up 4 bases and V 8 bases, and 2 bases lay outside the gene matches. The CDR3 spans 13 residues. The germline CDR1 and CDR2 sequences are MNHNS and SASEGT. The CDR3 DNA follows: TGTGCCAGCGGGACTAGCGAATACAATGAGCAGTTCTTC. Translated, it gives CASGTSEYNEQFF.

The chain is built from TRBV4-3 and TRBJ1-2; unclear D gene. Germline assignment: CDR1 LGHNA and CDR2 YSLEER. The V gene lost 1 base and the J gene lost 1 base, with 10 bases spanning the gap. The CDR3 is 15 residues long. CDR3 in DNA: TGCGCCAGCAGCCAAGCATTCACGCGTAACTATGGCTACACCTTC. This gives the protein CASSQAFTRNYGYTF.

This clone was seen at least ten times. The identical CDR3 is also encoded by other nucleotide sequences in the sample. The chain is built from TRBV27 and TRBJ2-6, with 7 nucleotides matching TRBD2. The junction had 1 base not matched to a gene; V was cut back by 3 bases and J by 2 bases. Germline V gene sequence: CDR1 MNHEY, CDR2 SMNVEV (reference sequence). The CDR3 is made up of 15 amino acids. The CDR3 nucleotides read TGTGCCAGCAGTTTCCGGGGGGCTGGGGCCAACGTCCTGACTTTC. It translates to CASSFRGAGANVLTF.

Only a few counts were recorded for this clone. The rearrangement uses TRBV19 and TRBJ1-5; 9 nucleotides match TRBD1. CDR3 length equals 15 residues. Germline V gene data show CDR1 as LNHDA and CDR2 as SQIVND (reference sequence). Germline trimming cut 7 bases from V and 6 bases from J; bases unmatched to any gene: 10. The CDR3 sequence is CASTAGQGSSQPQHF. The CDR3 nucleotides read TGTGCCAGTACGGCAGGACAGGGGTCAAGTCAGCCCCAGCATTTT.

This clone was counted between two and nine times. The rearrangement links TRBV13 to TRBJ1-2; no firm D call. CDR1 is PRHDT, CDR2 FYEKMQ, per germline (reference sequence). Trimming took 2 bases from V and 4 from J, leaving 32 bases between them. The CDR3 runs 21 residues. The DNA for the CDR3 is TGTGCCAGCAGCTTAAGCTTCGATTGGCAGTCCATAGGCCCACGCGGCTATGGCTACACCTTC. This translates into CASSLSFDWQSIGPRGYGYTF.

This clone has a handful of counts. V gene TRBV10-3 combines with J gene TRBJ2-7, with D perhaps given as TRBD1 or TRBD2 (5 bases each). V was trimmed by 6 bases and J by 6 bases, leaving 15 bases between them. The germline V gene has CDR1 ENHRY and CDR2 SYGVKD. The CDR3 loop spans 13 amino acids. DNA for the CDR3: TGTGCCATCAGGGGGGATAATGGTTTCGAGCAGTACTTC. It yields the protein CAIRGDNGFEQYF.

A few counts support this clone. V usage is TRBV11-2 and J usage is TRBJ2-6; TRBD1 agrees at 7 bases. Looked up from germline, CDR1 is SGHAT and CDR2 is FQNNGV. The trim removed 1 base at V and 4 bases at J, leaving 13 bases unmatched. The CDR3 loop spans 19 amino acids. In DNA, the CDR3 is TGTGCCAGCAGCTTAGTTAATTACAGGGGACGGCAGGGGGCCAACGTCCTGACTTTC. This translates into CASSLVNYRGRQGANVLTF.

The sample holds a few counts of this clone. This chain links TRBV4-3 with TRBJ2-1, with 9 positions matching TRBD1. CDR3 length: 15 amino acids. Trimming at V came to 0 bases and at J to 7 bases, leaving 4 bases not matched to a gene. From germline, CDR1 is LGHNA and CDR2 YSLEER. As DNA, the CDR3 is TGCGCCAGCAGCCAAGAACTGGGACAGGGAAATGAGCAGTTCTTC. Translation: CASSQELGQGNEQFF.